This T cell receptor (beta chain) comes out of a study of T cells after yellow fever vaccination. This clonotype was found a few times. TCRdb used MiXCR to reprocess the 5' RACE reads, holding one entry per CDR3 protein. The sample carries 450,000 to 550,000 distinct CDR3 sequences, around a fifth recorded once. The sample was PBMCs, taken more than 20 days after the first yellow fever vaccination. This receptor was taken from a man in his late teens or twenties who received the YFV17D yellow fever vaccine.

For the CDR3, the DNA is TGTGCCAGCAGCCTACCCCGAGGGGGACTAGCGGGCCAGCCGGGGGTAGATACGCAGTATTTT. Residues: CASSLPRGGLAGQPGVDTQYF. The rearrangement links TRBV11-2 to TRBJ2-3; 12 bases match TRBD2. Germline loops: CDR1 SGHAT, CDR2 FQNNGV. CDR3 size: 21 residues. V dropped 5 bases and J dropped 5; count of bases not matched to a gene: 23. Variable domain in full (rest from reference TRBV11-2 and TRBJ2-3): EAGVAQSPRYKIIEKRQSVAFWCNPISGHATLYWYQQILGQGPKLLIQFQNNGVVDDSQLPKDRFSAERLKGVDSTLKIQPAKLEDSAVYLCASSLPRGGLAGQPGVDTQYFGPGTRLTVL.